One sample yielded the 20 T cell receptor beta chains listed below, sequenced in a study of shared clonotypes between healthy human individuals. Assay used: immunoSEQ multiplex PCR; TCRdb lists only in-frame clones, some missing. The table includes millions of clones, just over 90% detected once. The specimen was naive CD4+ T cells from PBMCs. Regarding subset: CD45RA+ positively selected. These receptors all stem from a man aged 18-30 years in good health. Some clones in this sample may be carry-over from other donors' samples.

The chain has TRBV5-1 and TRBJ1-4, with D perhaps matching TRBD1 (6 bases). Germline CDR1 is SGHRS and CDR2 is YFSETQ. This CDR3 is built from 16 residues. Deletions cut 4 bases from V and 4 bases from J, with 17 bases between. The CDR3 spells CASSLTGGALNEKLFF. The CDR3 DNA sequence: TGCGCCAGCAGCCTGACGGGGGGGGCGCTTAATGAAAAACTGTTTTTT.

The chain uses TRBV7-2 and TRBJ2-7; 12 nucleotides agree with TRBD2. The ends lost 1 base at V and 5 bases at J; junction bases unmatched: 6. CDR3 length equals 16 residues. Germline CDR1 SGHTA, CDR2 FQGNSA. The CDR3 spells CASSLDLAGGPHEQYF. The CDR3 nucleotides are TGTGCCAGCAGCTTAGACCTAGCGGGAGGGCCCCACGAGCAGTACTTC.

The chain recombines TRBV5-4 with TRBJ1-2; TRBD1 might be the D (5 bases). CDR1 SGHNT and CDR2 YYREEE come from the germline V gene (reference sequence). The germline V and J ends were trimmed by 4 bases and 2 bases, with 18 bases remaining between them. The CDR3 length is 16 residues. The CDR3 DNA reads as TGTGCCAGCAGCCGACCTACTGGGGCCCAAAACTATGGCTACACCTTC. Its protein is CASSRPTGAQNYGYTF.

Remarks on this clone: An end of the junction differs from the germline gene, which may be a read error. The CDR3 nucleotides are TGCGCCAGCAGCCGCCTCCTTTCGGCAGGGAAGGAGTCGCTGGTTTTT. This gives the protein CASSRLLSAGKESLVF. The rearrangement links TRBV4-3 to TRBJ2-2, with D possibly matching TRBD1 (5 bases). The CDR3 consists of 16 residues. Germline CDR1 LGHNA, CDR2 YSLEER.

The chain joins TRBV4-2 to TRBJ2-7, with 9 bases that match TRBD2. The CDR3 loop spans 15 amino acids. V lost 1 base and J lost 5; bases outside the gene matches: 6. Germline CDR1 and CDR2: LGHNA and YNFKEQ. The CDR3 DNA is TGTGCCAGCAGCCAAGTTGGGCGGGAGGGCCACGAGCAGTACTTC. Its protein product is CASSQVGREGHEQYF.

This clone has just one count. J is TRBJ2-1 and V is TRBV5-4; D is unclear. The V gene lost 4 bases and the J gene lost 4 bases, with 9 bases spanning the gap. The CDR3 runs 13 residues. The V gene's germline CDR1 is SGHNT and CDR2 YYREEE (reference sequence). The CDR3 reads CASSPNRYNEQFF. The CDR3 DNA reads TGTGCCAGCAGCCCCAACCGGTACAATGAGCAGTTCTTC.

The chain is built from TRBV9 and TRBJ2-5; 8 positions match TRBD2. V lost 1 base to trimming and J lost 2 bases; unmatched junction nucleotides: 7. The CDR3 spans 16 residues. Per the germline V gene, CDR1 is SGDLS and CDR2 is YYNGEE. CDR3 sequence: CASSVRIAGLQETQYF. CDR3 coding DNA: TGTGCCAGCAGCGTAAGGATAGCGGGATTACAAGAGACCCAGTACTTC.

V gene TRBV4-1 combines with J gene TRBJ1-3; 10 bases agree with TRBD1. The CDR3 is 17 residues long. Germline loops: CDR1 MGHRA, CDR2 YSYEKL. With V trimmed by 1 base and J by 2 bases, 5 bases remained unmatched. The CDR3 region has the DNA TGCGCCAGCAGCCAAGCGGACAGGGGGTATGCTGGAAACACCATATATTTT. Its protein is CASSQADRGYAGNTIYF.

The V gene is TRBV15, the J gene TRBJ2-7; no firm D call. This CDR3 region has 15 residues. Deletions cut 0 bases from V and 0 bases from J, with 9 bases between. Germline assignment: CDR1 LNHNV and CDR2 YYDKDF (reference sequence). The CDR3 DNA reads as TGTGCCACCAGCAGAGATATTTTGGACTCCTACGAGCAGTACTTC. Translated: CATSRDILDSYEQYF.

CDR3 sequence: CASSQSSGGSSYNEQFF. CDR3 coding DNA: TGTGCCAGCAGCCAAAGTTCTGGCGGGAGTTCCTACAATGAGCAGTTCTTC. This rearrangement joins TRBV14 to TRBJ2-1, with TRBD2 identical over 7 bases. The germline CDR1 and CDR2 sequences are SGHDN and FVKESK. This CDR3 contains 17 residues. Losses at the gene ends were 2 bases for V and 1 base for J; bases not matched to a gene: 8.

The chain carries TRBV27 and TRBJ2-7; the D gene is possibly TRBD1 (6 bases). The germline V and J ends were trimmed by 5 bases and 9 bases, with 17 bases remaining between them. Germline V CDR1 and CDR2: MNHEY, SMNVEV (reference sequence). The CDR3 sequence is 13 residues long. CDR3 in amino acids: CASSPMARGGQYF. CDR3 nucleotides: TGTGCCAGCAGTCCAATGGCCAGAGGGGGGCAGTACTTC.

The chain couples TRBV25-1 to TRBJ2-7; TRBD2 agrees at 9 bases. The CDR3 sequence is 17 residues long. Germline V gene lookup returns CDR1 MGHDK and CDR2 SYGVNS. The V gene end was trimmed by 2 bases and the J gene end by 0 bases; junction bases not matched to a gene: 8. The CDR3 protein is CASSEIGGRANSYEQYF. As DNA, the CDR3 is TGTGCCAGCAGTGAAATCGGCGGGAGGGCCAACTCCTACGAGCAGTACTTC.

V gene TRBV6-5 combines with J gene TRBJ1-4; D is ambiguous. The germline CDR1 and CDR2 sequences are MNHEY and SVGAGI. Deletions cut 4 bases from V and 2 bases from J, with 5 bases between. The CDR3 is made up of 13 amino acids. CDR3 DNA sequence: TGTGCCAGCAGTTCGGATACTAATGAAAAACTGTTTTTT. It encodes CASSSDTNEKLFF.

V usage is TRBV5-4 and J usage is TRBJ1-1, with D hard to call. Germline CDR1 is SGHNT and CDR2 is YYREEE (reference sequence). V lost 3 bases to trimming and J lost 1 base, with 13 bases between them. This CDR3 comprises 15 residues. CDR3 coding DNA: TGTGCCAGCAGCTCAACAATGGACGGGAACACTGAAGCTTTCTTT. Translation gives CASSSTMDGNTEAFF.

In this sample, this clone turned up once. In DNA, the CDR3 is TGTGCCAGCAGTTACACTCGACAGGTGTCCTACGAGCAGTACTTC. Encoded protein: CASSYTRQVSYEQYF. This chain joins TRBV6-6 and TRBJ2-7, with a tentative D call TRBD1 (6 bases). Germline CDR1 is MNHNY and CDR2 is SVGAGI (reference sequence). V shed 2 bases and J shed 1 base, with 12 bases lying between them. The CDR3 runs to 15 residues.

V is TRBV19 and J is TRBJ2-3; TRBD1 agrees at 10 bases. Germline V gene data show CDR1 as LNHDA and CDR2 as SQIVND (reference sequence). The junction had 8 bases not matched to a gene; V was cut back by 2 bases and J by 3 bases. This CDR3 contains 17 residues. The CDR3 region is CASSILGQGFFTDTQYF. CDR3 DNA sequence: TGTGCCAGTAGTATATTGGGACAGGGGTTTTTTACAGATACGCAGTATTTT.

The CDR3 region is CASSLLVGEETQYF. The CDR3 nucleotides read TGCGCCAGCAGCCTACTAGTAGGCGAAGAGACCCAGTACTTC. The chain is built from TRBV5-1 and TRBJ2-5, with a weak D call TRBD2 (5 bases). Germline loops: CDR1 SGHRS, CDR2 YFSETQ. The ends were cut back, 4 bases at V and 3 bases at J, with 13 bases in the middle. CDR3 size: 14 residues.

The V and J genes are TRBV29-1 and TRBJ1-3; D is unresolved. The CDR3 consists of 13 residues. V was trimmed by 7 bases and J by 0 bases, leaving 10 bases between them. Germline values: CDR1 SQVTM, CDR2 ANQGSEA. The CDR3 reads CSAVAGSGNTIYF. In DNA, the CDR3 is TGCAGCGCCGTGGCGGGCTCTGGAAACACCATATATTTT.

The rearrangement links TRBV5-1 to TRBJ1-2, with a tentative D call TRBD1 (5 bases). Germline CDR1 is SGHRS and CDR2 is YFSETQ. The V end lost 4 bases, the J end lost 2 bases, and 15 bases lay between the germline ends. The CDR3 consists of 15 residues. CDR3 in DNA: TGCGCCAGCAGCATCTCGGACGGGGCAAACTATGGCTACACCTTC. The encoded protein is CASSISDGANYGYTF.

This CDR3 reads CASSLTSGRANEQFF. The CDR3 nucleotides read TGTGCCAGCAGCTTGACTAGCGGGAGGGCCAATGAGCAGTTCTTC. This chain uses TRBV5-4 with TRBJ2-1; TRBD2 matches at 13 bases. CDR3 length: 15 residues. V lost 1 base and J lost 6; bases outside the gene matches: 1. Germline V gives CDR1 SGHNT, CDR2 YYREEE (reference sequence).